Listed here are 16 T cell receptor beta chains from one sample, sequenced in a study of blood T cell repertoires in COVID-19. The table came from immunoSEQ multiplex PCR; TCRdb's copy has only in-frame clones and leaves some out. This sample has over 150,000 clones, with 80% to 90% found just once. Sequencing used peripheral blood. The receptors come from a woman in her sixties or seventies who had recovered from COVID-19.

The chain is built from TRBV7-8 and TRBJ1-5; 7 bases are a match to TRBD1. This CDR3 contains 16 residues. Germline lookup yields CDR1 SGHVS and CDR2 FQNEAQ. Germline trimming cut 1 base from V and 3 bases from J; bases unmatched to any gene: 6. CDR3 sequence reads: CASSLESGQSNQPQHF. As DNA, the CDR3 is TGTGCCAGCAGCTTAGAGTCGGGACAGTCCAATCAGCCCCAGCATTTT.

V usage is TRBV28 and J usage is TRBJ1-2; 9 bases map to TRBD1. This CDR3 is 14 amino acids long. With 5 bases clipped from V and 6 bases from J, the junction kept 7 bases outside the gene matches. Germline V CDR1 and CDR2: MDHEN, SYDVKM. In DNA form, the CDR3 reads TGTGCCAGCAGTATTGGACAGGGGTATGATGGCTACACCTTC. Encoded protein: CASSIGQGYDGYTF.

The chain carries TRBV10-3 and TRBJ1-1, with TRBD1 as a possible D gene (6 bases). The length of the CDR3 is 15 residues. V lost 2 bases to trimming and J lost 5 bases, with 15 bases between them. Looked up from germline, CDR1 is ENHRY and CDR2 is SYGVKD. In DNA form, the CDR3 reads TGTGCCATCAGTGAGGGTCGAGGGGGGGGAACTGAAGCTTTCTTT. Its protein is CAISEGRGGGTEAFF.

This clone occurred a few times. V gene TRBV7-8 combines with J gene TRBJ2-7; 7 bases line up with TRBD1. The CDR3 is 16 residues long. The ends lost 2 bases at V and 2 bases at J; junction bases unmatched: 9. Germline CDR1 reads SGHVS; CDR2 reads FQNEAQ. CDR3 sequence (DNA): TGTGCCAGCAGCTTAAACCTGGACAGGATGGCCTACGAGCAGTACTTC. Translating gives CASSLNLDRMAYEQYF.

V is TRBV7-3 and J is TRBJ1-2, with D hard to call. Trimming shortened V by 5 bases and J by 6 bases, and 13 bases separated the two germline ends. Germline V gene data show CDR1 as SGHTA and CDR2 as FQGTGA. This CDR3 comprises 13 residues. The CDR3 region has the DNA TGTGCCAGCAGCACGACACCGGGAGATGGCTACACCTTC. As protein: CASSTTPGDGYTF. Drawing the rest from reference TRBV7-3 and TRBJ1-2, the complete variable domain is GAGVSQTPSNKVTEKGKYVELRCDPISGHTALYWYRQSLGQGPEFLIYFQGTGAADDSGLPNDRFFAVRPEGSVSTLKIQRTERGDSAVYLCASSTTPGDGYTFGSGTRLTVV.

This rearrangement joins TRBV12-3 or TRBV12-4 to TRBJ1-6; possible D gene TRBD1, 6 bases. V dropped 1 base and J dropped 11 bases, with 6 bases sitting between them. CDR3 length equals 12 residues. The CDR3: CASSLGTAPLHF. As DNA, the CDR3 is TGTGCCAGCAGTTTAGGGACAGCACCCCTCCACTTT.

The rearrangement links TRBV21-1 to TRBJ1-4; the table assigns TRBD1, which was not confirmed against the DNA. TRBV21-1 is termed a pseudogene. This CDR3 region has 18 residues. The CDR3 DNA follows: TGTGCCAGCAGCCACCTGGGTACGCGACAGCTTGTAAATGAAAAACTGTTTTTT. Translated, it gives CASSHLGTRQLVNEKLFF.

The CDR3 sequence: CARGDGQYEQYF. DNA of the CDR3: TGTGCCAGGGGAGACGGCCAGTACGAGCAGTACTTC. The V and J genes are TRBV21-1 and TRBJ2-7; TRBD2 reflects the table's D call only, with no check against the DNA. TRBV21-1 has pseudogene status. The CDR3 runs to 12 residues.

In its sample, this clone was seen once. The chain has TRBV7-9 and TRBJ2-1; TRBD1 might be the D (5 bases). Trimming took off 5 bases at V and 4 bases at J, with 18 bases between the two ends. CDR3 length: 16 amino acids. Germline V gene sequence: CDR1 SEHNR, CDR2 FQNEAQ (reference sequence). For the CDR3, the DNA is TGTGCCAGCAGCCCTGCTGGAAGGGGAAAGTACAATGAGCAGTTCTTC. It codes for CASSPAGRGKYNEQFF.

The chain is built from TRBV18 and TRBJ1-1; 12 bases match TRBD1. The junction had 7 bases not matched to a gene; V was cut back by 7 bases and J by 7 bases. Germline V CDR1 and CDR2: KGHSH, LQKENI. The CDR3 covers 14 residues. The CDR3 bases are TGTGCCAGCTTACTCGGGACAGGGGGCGTTGAAGCTTTCTTT. Translated, it gives CASLLGTGGVEAFF.

This sequence joins TRBV19 and TRBJ2-1, with TRBD1 matching over 12 bases. CDR1 is LNHDA and CDR2 is SQIVND in the germline V gene (reference sequence). The CDR3 contains 15 residues. V lost 6 bases and J lost 8; bases outside the gene matches: 8. For the CDR3, the DNA is TGTGCCAGTAGCGTTTGGGACAGGGGGCAGGATGAGCAGTTCTTC. It codes for CASSVWDRGQDEQFF.

The rearrangement uses TRBV29-1 and TRBJ2-2, with 8 bases fitting TRBD2. J was trimmed by 4 bases and V by 3 bases; bases with no gene match: 4. This CDR3 contains 14 residues. Germline V gene lookup returns CDR1 SQVTM and CDR2 ANQGSEA. For the CDR3, the DNA is TGCAGCGTTGACGGGGGGGCGGTCACCGGGGAGCTGTTTTTT. This translates into CSVDGGAVTGELFF.

The chain joins TRBV28 to TRBJ2-7, with 9 nucleotides matching TRBD1. V shed 6 bases and J 3 bases; nucleotides not matched to a gene: 9. The CDR3 runs to 15 residues. Germline V gene lookup returns CDR1 MDHEN and CDR2 SYDVKM. The CDR3 DNA reads as TGTGCCAGCAGCTCAGGACAGGGGAAGGGCTACGAGCAGTACTTC. Its translation: CASSSGQGKGYEQYF.

This chain links TRBV7-2 with TRBJ1-1; no firm D call. The CDR3 totals 13 residues. With 4 bases removed from V and 1 base from J, the gap between germline ends came to 7 bases. CDR1 and CDR2 from the germline V gene are SGHTA and FQGNSA. In DNA form, the CDR3 reads TGTGCCAGCAGCTCATTTAGGAACACTGAAGCTTTCTTT. It codes for CASSSFRNTEAFF.

This clone was seen a few times. The chain recombines TRBV3-1 (or the pseudogene TRBV3-2) with TRBJ2-3, with 10 bases lining up with TRBD2. The CDR3 loop spans 16 amino acids. Germline V gene data show CDR1 as LGHDT and CDR2 as YNNKEL (reference sequence). The ends lost 4 bases at V and 2 bases at J; junction bases unmatched: 6. CDR3 in amino acids: CASSLSGGSYTDTQYF. The CDR3 region has the DNA TGTGCCAGCAGCCTTAGCGGGGGGTCGTACACAGATACGCAGTATTTT.

This sequence joins TRBV30 and TRBJ2-3, with D maybe TRBD1 (5 bases). The germline V gene encodes CDR1 GTSNPN and CDR2 SVGIG (reference sequence). With 3 bases removed from V and 2 bases from J, the gap between germline ends came to 12 bases. CDR3 size: 14 residues. DNA of the CDR3: TGTGCCTGGAGGTGGGGCATCAACACAGATACGCAGTATTTT. It encodes CAWRWGINTDTQYF.